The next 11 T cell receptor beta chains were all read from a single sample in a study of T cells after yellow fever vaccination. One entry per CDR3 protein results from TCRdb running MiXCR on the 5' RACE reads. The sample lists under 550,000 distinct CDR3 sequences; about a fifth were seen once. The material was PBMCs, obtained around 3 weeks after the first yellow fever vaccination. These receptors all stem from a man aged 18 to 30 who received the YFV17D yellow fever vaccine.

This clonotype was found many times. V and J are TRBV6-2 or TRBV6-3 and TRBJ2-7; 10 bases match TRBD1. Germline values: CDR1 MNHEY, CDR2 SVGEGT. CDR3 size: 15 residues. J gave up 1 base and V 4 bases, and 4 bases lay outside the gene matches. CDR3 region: CASSSWDRGSYEQYV. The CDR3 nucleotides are TGTGCCAGCAGTTCCTGGGACAGGGGTTCCTACGAGCAGTACGTC.

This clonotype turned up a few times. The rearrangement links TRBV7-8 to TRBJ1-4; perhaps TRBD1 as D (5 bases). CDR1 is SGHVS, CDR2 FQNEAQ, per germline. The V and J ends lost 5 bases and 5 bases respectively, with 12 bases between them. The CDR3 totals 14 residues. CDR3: CASSRQRTNEKLFF. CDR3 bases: TGTGCCAGCAGCCGCCAGCGGACAAATGAAAAACTGTTTTTT. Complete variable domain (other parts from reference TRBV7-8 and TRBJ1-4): GAGVSQSPRYKVAKRGQDVALRCDPISGHVSLFWYQQALGQGPEFLTYFQNEAQLDKSGLPSDRFFAERPEGSVSTLKIQRTQQEDSAVYLCASSRQRTNEKLFFGSGTQLSVL.

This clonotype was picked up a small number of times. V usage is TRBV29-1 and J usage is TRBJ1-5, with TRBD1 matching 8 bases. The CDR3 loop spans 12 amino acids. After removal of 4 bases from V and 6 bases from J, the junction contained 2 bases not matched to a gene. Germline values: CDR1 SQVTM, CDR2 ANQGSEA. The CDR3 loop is CSVGDRGQPQHF. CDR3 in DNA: TGCAGCGTTGGTGACAGGGGTCAGCCCCAGCATTTT.

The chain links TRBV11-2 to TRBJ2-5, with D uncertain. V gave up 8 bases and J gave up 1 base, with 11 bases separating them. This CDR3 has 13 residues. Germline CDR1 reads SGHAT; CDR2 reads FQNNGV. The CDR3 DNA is TGTGCCAGCTCTCCTTCGGTCCAAGAGACCCAGTACTTC. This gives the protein CASSPSVQETQYF. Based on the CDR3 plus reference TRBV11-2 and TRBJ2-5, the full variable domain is EAGVAQSPRYKIIEKRQSVAFWCNPISGHATLYWYQQILGQGPKLLIQFQNNGVVDDSQLPKDRFSAERLKGVDSTLKIQPAKLEDSAVYLCASSPSVQETQYFGPGTRLLVL.

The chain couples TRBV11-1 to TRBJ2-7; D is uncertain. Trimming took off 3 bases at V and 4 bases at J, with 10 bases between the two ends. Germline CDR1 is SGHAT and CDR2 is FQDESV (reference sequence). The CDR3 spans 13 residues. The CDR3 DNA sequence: TGTGCCAGCAGCTTGCGGCAGAAATACGAGCAGTACTTC. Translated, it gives CASSLRQKYEQYF.

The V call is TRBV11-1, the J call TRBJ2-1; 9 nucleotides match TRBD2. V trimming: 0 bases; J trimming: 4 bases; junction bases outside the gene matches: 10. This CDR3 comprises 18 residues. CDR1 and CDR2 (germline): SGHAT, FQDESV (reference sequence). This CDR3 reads CASSLAHPSAGGYNEQFF. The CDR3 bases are TGTGCCAGCAGCTTAGCGCATCCCTCGGCGGGGGGGTACAATGAGCAGTTCTTC. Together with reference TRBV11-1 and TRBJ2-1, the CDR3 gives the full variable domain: EAEVAQSPRYKITEKSQAVAFWCDPISGHATLYWYRQILGQGPELLVQFQDESVVDDSQLPKDRFSAERLKGVDSTLKIQPAELGDSAMYLCASSLAHPSAGGYNEQFFGPGTRLTVL.

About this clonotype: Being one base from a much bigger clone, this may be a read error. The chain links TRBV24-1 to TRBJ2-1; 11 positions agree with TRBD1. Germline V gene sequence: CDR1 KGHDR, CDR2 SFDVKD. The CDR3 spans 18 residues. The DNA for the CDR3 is TGTGGCACCAGTGGTATACAGGGACAGGGGGAAGAATTCAATGAGCAGTTCTTC. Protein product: CGTSGIQGQGEEFNEQFF.

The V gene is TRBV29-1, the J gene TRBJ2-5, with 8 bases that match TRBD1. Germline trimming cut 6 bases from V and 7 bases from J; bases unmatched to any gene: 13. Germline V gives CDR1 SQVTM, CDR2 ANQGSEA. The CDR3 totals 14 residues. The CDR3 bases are TGCAGCGTGACCAGAACTGACAGGGGAGGGACCCAGTACTTC. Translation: CSVTRTDRGGTQYF.

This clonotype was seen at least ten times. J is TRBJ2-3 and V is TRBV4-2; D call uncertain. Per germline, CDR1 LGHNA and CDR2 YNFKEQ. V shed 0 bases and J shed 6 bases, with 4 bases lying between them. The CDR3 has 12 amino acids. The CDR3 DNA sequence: TGTGCCAGCAGCCAAGATCGGGATACGCAGTATTTT. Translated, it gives CASSQDRDTQYF.

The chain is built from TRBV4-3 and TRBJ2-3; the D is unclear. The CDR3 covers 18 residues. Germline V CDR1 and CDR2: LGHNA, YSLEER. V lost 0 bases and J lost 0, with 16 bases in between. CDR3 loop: CASSQDLTIGYSTDTQYF. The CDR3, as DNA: TGCGCCAGCAGCCAAGATCTGACGATCGGATATAGCACAGATACGCAGTATTTT.

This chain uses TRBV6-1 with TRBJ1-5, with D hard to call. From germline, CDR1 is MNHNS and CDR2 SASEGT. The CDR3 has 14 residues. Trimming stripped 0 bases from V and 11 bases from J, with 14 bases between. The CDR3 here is CASSEAPVGSAQHF. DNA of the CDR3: TGTGCCAGCAGTGAAGCGCCAGTAGGATCGGCCCAGCATTTT.